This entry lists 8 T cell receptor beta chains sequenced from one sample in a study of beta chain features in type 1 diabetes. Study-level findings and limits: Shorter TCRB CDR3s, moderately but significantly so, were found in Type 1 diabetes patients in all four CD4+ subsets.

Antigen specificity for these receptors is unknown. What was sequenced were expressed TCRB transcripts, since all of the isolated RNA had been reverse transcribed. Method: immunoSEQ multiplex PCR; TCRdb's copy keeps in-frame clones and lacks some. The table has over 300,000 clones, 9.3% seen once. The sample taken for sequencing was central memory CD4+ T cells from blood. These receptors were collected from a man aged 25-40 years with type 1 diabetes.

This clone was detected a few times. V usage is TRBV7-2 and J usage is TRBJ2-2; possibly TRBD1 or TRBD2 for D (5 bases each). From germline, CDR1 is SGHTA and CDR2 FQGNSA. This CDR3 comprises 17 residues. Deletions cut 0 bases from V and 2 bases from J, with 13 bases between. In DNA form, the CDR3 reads TGTGCCAGCAGCTTAGCGCTAGGGACGGTTAACACCGGGGAGCTGTTTTTT. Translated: CASSLALGTVNTGELFF.

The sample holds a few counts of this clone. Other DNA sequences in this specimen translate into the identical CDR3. As DNA, the CDR3 is TGTGCCAGCAGCTTAGGGCGGGGCACCTACGAGCAGTACTTC. It specifies CASSLGRGTYEQYF. This chain joins TRBV7-2 and TRBJ2-7, with D maybe TRBD2 (6 bases). This CDR3 spans 14 amino acids. Germline V gene sequence: CDR1 SGHTA, CDR2 FQGNSA. V shed 1 base and J shed 2 bases, with 9 bases lying between them.

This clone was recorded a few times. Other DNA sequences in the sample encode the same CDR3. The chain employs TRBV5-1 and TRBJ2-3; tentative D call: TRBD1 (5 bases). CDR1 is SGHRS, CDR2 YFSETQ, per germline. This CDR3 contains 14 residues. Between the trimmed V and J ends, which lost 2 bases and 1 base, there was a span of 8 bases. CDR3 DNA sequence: TGCGCCAGCAGCTTTACAGGTGGCACAGATACGCAGTATTTT. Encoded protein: CASSFTGGTDTQYF.

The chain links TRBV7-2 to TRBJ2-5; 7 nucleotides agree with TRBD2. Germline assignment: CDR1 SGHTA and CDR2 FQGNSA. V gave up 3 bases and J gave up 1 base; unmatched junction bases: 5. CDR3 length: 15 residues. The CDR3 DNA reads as TGTGCCAGCAGCTTTAGTCTAGCGGTCCAAGAGACCCAGTACTTC. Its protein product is CASSFSLAVQETQYF.

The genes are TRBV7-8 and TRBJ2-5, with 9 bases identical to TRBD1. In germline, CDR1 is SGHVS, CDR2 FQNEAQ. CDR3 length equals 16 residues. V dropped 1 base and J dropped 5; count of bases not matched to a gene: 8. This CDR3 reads CASSLVGTGGGETQYF. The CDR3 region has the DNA TGTGCCAGCAGCTTAGTGGGTACAGGGGGCGGGGAGACCCAGTACTTC.

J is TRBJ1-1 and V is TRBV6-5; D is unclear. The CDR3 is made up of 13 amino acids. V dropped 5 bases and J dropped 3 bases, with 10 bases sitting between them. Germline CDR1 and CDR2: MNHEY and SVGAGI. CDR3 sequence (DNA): TGTGCCAGCAGTCTTAGACGGGACACTGAAGCTTTCTTT. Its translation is CASSLRRDTEAFF.

This CDR3 reads CASSPTLTGGLTSLAKNIQYF. The CDR3 bases are TGTGCCAGCTCACCAACTTTGACAGGGGGCCTTACCTCACTAGCCAAAAACATTCAGTACTTC. The gene calls are TRBV18 and TRBJ2-4, with 10 bases lining up with TRBD1. Germline V gene data show CDR1 as KGHSH and CDR2 as LQKENI. Trimming at V came to 2 bases and at J to 0 bases, leaving 16 bases not matched to a gene. CDR3 size: 21 residues.

This chain's CDR3 is CSARTSGTDTQYF. CDR3 DNA sequence: TGCAGCGCCCGGACTAGCGGCACAGATACGCAGTATTTT. The chain combines TRBV29-1 with TRBJ2-3, with 9 bases that match TRBD2. Germline trimming cut 7 bases from V and 1 base from J; bases unmatched to any gene: 3. The CDR3 runs to 13 residues. CDR1 is SQVTM, CDR2 ANQGSEA, per germline.